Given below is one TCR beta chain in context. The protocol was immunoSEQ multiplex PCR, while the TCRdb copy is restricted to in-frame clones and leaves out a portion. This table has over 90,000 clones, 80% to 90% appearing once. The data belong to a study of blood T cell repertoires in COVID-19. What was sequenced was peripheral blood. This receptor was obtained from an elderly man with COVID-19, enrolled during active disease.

The CDR3 region is CASTLGGYGYTF. As DNA, the CDR3 is TGTGCCAGCACCCTGGGAGGGTATGGCTACACCTTC. The chain combines TRBV12-3 or TRBV12-4 with TRBJ1-2; D is unresolved. Trimming cost V 7 bases and J 5 bases, with 11 bases left between them. The CDR3 runs to 12 residues.